Presented here are 3 T cell receptor beta chains from one specimen sequenced in a study of blood T cell repertoires in COVID-19. TCRdb keeps only in-frame clones here, not all; method: immunoSEQ multiplex PCR. The table includes 120,000 to 150,000 clones, 70% to 85% detected once. The source material was peripheral blood. The receptor source for this set is a woman aged 50 to 60 in a cohort sampled during active or convalescent COVID-19.

The V call is TRBV2, the J call TRBJ1-4, with D possibly TRBD1 on 5 matching bases. CDR1 is SNHLY and CDR2 is FYNNEI in the germline V gene. Trimming shortened V by 7 bases and J by 1 base, and 13 bases separated the two germline ends. The CDR3 is 15 residues long. CDR3: CASNLGHLTNEKLFF. In DNA, the CDR3 is TGTGCCAGCAACTTAGGACACTTAACTAATGAAAAACTGTTTTTT.

The chain uses TRBV7-2 and TRBJ2-5, with TRBD1 matching over 7 bases. Trimming took 4 bases from V and 7 from J; bases not matched to a gene: 9. Per the germline V gene, CDR1 is SGHTA and CDR2 is FQGNSA. The CDR3 has 14 amino acids. The CDR3 DNA sequence: TGTGCCAGCAGCTCTGACAGGGTCCAAAGGACCCAGTACTTC. Protein: CASSSDRVQRTQYF.

This clone was seen only once. The junction and the germline gene differ at one end; a read error may be behind it. The rearrangement uses TRBV7-7 and TRBJ2-5; possible D gene TRBD2, 5 bases. CDR1 and CDR2 from the germline V gene are SSHAT and FNYEAQ (reference sequence). The CDR3 spans 19 residues. CDR3 in amino acids: CASSPKSPVAHRGQETQYF. The CDR3 coding sequence is TGTGCTAGCAGCCCAAAATCGCCCGTAGCTCACCGGGGCCAAGAGACCCAGTACTTC. The whole variable domain, remainder taken from reference TRBV7-7 and TRBJ2-5, is GAGVSQSPRYKVTKRGQDVTLRCDPISSHATLYWYQQALGQGPEFLTYFNYEAQPDKSGLPSDRFSAERPEGSISTLTIQRTEQRDSAMYRCASSPKSPVAHRGQETQYFGPGTRLLVL.